The clone carrying this TCR beta chain appeared many times. Its antigen is still unknown. The data derive from a study of T cells after posttransplantation cyclophosphamide. Measured with immunoSEQ multiplex PCR; TCRdb has only the in-frame clones, and not every one. Altogether tens of thousands of clones were found in the sample, and no singletons occur. The CDR3 covers 18 residues. After removal of 0 bases from V and 0 bases from J, the junction contained 8 bases not matched to a gene. The germline gives CDR1 SGHVS, CDR2 FNYEAQ. This related bone marrow graft donor gave peripheral blood on the day of marrow donation. Broader study findings: TRB clonality was highly associated with recipient CMV seropositivity and reactivation. TRB overlap between skin or GI tissue T cells and blood was limited. Donor CD8+ memory clones often dominated recipient blood repertoires at later times.

The sequenced sample was PBMCs. V gene TRBV7-6 combines with J gene TRBJ2-3; 8 nucleotides agree with TRBD2. The sequence derives from an older woman in good health, CMV-negative, and a related stem cell transplant donor. This CDR3 is CASSLAPTSGGSTDTQYF. The CDR3 DNA sequence: TGTGCCAGCAGCTTAGCCCCTACTAGCGGCGGTAGCACAGATACGCAGTATTTT.